The TCR beta chain under discussion was sequenced for a study of blood T cell repertoires in COVID-19. The germline V gene encodes CDR1 MGHRA and CDR2 YSYEKL. J gave up 3 bases and V 1 base, and 9 bases lay outside the gene matches. The CDR3 is made up of 17 amino acids. Per the authors' pipeline: Nucleated cell counts were estimated from reference gene primer amplification. TCRdb keeps only in-frame clones here, not all; method: immunoSEQ multiplex PCR. V, J and clone size reflect that table, while D and trimming were determined from the DNA. The data contain 200,000 to 300,000 clones, 70% to 90% of them singletons.

The V call is TRBV4-1, the J call TRBJ1-2, with TRBD1 matching over 9 bases. The receptor was derived from a man aged 25 to 40 with active or convalescent COVID-19. The sequencing input was peripheral blood. CDR3 nucleotides: TGCGCCAGCAGCCAAGCACGGACAGGGGTGATTTACTATGGCTACACCTTC. Translation gives CASSQARTGVIYYGYTF.